A selection of T cell receptor beta chains follows, all from one sample in a study of cytomegalovirus exposure and HLA in healthy donors. Only in-frame clones appear in the TCRdb table, and some are missing; sequencing was by immunoSEQ multiplex PCR. Of around 170,000 clones in the sample, 79% were seen once. Sequences were obtained from PBMCs. These receptors originate from a woman in her forties in good health and CMV-seronegative. The CDR3 runs from the conserved cysteine through the conserved F or W. D genes are given only for firm matches. The size field is filled for only some rows; it gives once, few, many or a size class.

TGTGCCAGCAGCAAGCGGACTAGCGGGAGAGTGGGGAATGAGCAGTTCTTC,CASSKRTSGRVGNEQFF,.,TRBV5-6,TRBJ2-1,TRBD2
TGTGCTAGTGGTCAGGGGGAGAACACTGAAGCTTTCTTT,CASGQGENTEAFF,.,TRBV12-5,TRBJ1-1,TRBD1
TGTGCCAGCAGCTTATTCGTCCTAGCGAGTGGAGATACGCAGTATTTT,CASSLFVLASGDTQYF,.,TRBV7-2,TRBJ2-3,.
TGTGCCTGGAGTTTGAGGGGGGGCCTCTCCAAAAATGAGCAGTTCTTC,CAWSLRGGLSKNEQFF,.,TRBV30,TRBJ2-1,.
TGTGCCAGCAGCACCCTAGCGGGAGGGTCCACAGATACGCAGTATTTT,CASSTLAGGSTDTQYF,.,TRBV9,TRBJ2-3,TRBD2
TGCGCCAGCAGCCTCGGGACAGAGAATGAAAAACTGTTTTTT,CASSLGTENEKLFF,few,TRBV5-1,TRBJ1-4,TRBD1
TGCGCCAGCAGCTTGGAGGGACAGAACTACGAGCAGTACTTC,CASSLEGQNYEQYF,.,TRBV5-1,TRBJ2-7,TRBD1
TGTGCCAGCAGTGAAGCGACAGGGATGGCTGAAAAACTGTTTTTT,CASSEATGMAEKLFF,.,TRBV2,TRBJ1-4,TRBD1
TGTGCCAGCAGCCAAAGACTAGCGGGACAGGGGCATAATGAGCAGTTCTTC,CASSQRLAGQGHNEQFF,.,TRBV21-1,TRBJ2-1,.
TGTGCCAGTAGTCCAGGTCAGGGGTCAACGCAGTACTTC,CASSPGQGSTQYF,.,TRBV19,TRBJ2-7,.
TGCGCCAGCAGCCCATTCGGTTCCCCCAATCAGCCCCAGCATTTT,CASSPFGSPNQPQHF,.,TRBV5-1,TRBJ1-5,.
TGTGCCAGCAGCCTCCGGACAGGGGCAAGGGCTGAAGCTTTCTTT,CASSLRTGARAEAFF,.,TRBV9,TRBJ1-1,TRBD1
TGTGCCAGCAGCCAAGGACTAGCGGGGACCGGGGAGCTGTTTTTT,CASSQGLAGTGELFF,.,TRBV4-2,TRBJ2-2,TRBD2
TGTGCCAGCAGCTTCAGGACAGGGAGCTACGAGCAGTACTTC,CASSFRTGSYEQYF,.,TRBV7-9,TRBJ2-7,TRBD1
TGTGCCAGTAGTATGTCTCGGGACAGGGAGTTCTATGGCTACACCTTC,CASSMSRDREFYGYTF,.,TRBV19,TRBJ1-2,TRBD1
TGCAGCGGGGCGACAGGGGGAGGCTATGGCTACACCTTC,CSGATGGGYGYTF,.,TRBV29-1,TRBJ1-2,TRBD1
TGTGCCAGCAGCAAAGGAAGGGGGCTGCGCACTGAAGCTTTCTTT,CASSKGRGLRTEAFF,.,TRBV21-1,TRBJ1-1,.
TGTGCCAGCAGTGAAGCTCCGGGAAGAGGTACGCAGTATTTT,CASSEAPGRGTQYF,.,TRBV6-1,TRBJ2-3,.
TGTGCCTGGAGTACACGTTTCTCTGGAAACACCATATATTTT,CAWSTRFSGNTIYF,.,TRBV30,TRBJ1-3,.
TGCGCCAGCAGCGGGCTGACAGGGGGGGAAGAAGCTTTCTTT,CASSGLTGGEEAFF,once,TRBV5-1,TRBJ1-1,TRBD1
TGTGCCAGCAGGAACAGCTATGGCTACACCTTC,CASRNSYGYTF,once,TRBV28,TRBJ1-2,.
TGCGCCAGCAGCCAAGACCGGCTGGGGCAAGGCTACACCTTC,CASSQDRLGQGYTF,.,TRBV4-3,TRBJ1-2,.
TGTGCCTGGAGTGTACAAATCGGTGTAACAGCCCCCTATGGCTACACCTTC,CAWSVQIGVTAPYGYTF,.,TRBV30,TRBJ1-2,.
TGTGCCAGCAGCTCCAGGGGGGTAAACTATGGCTACACCTTC,CASSSRGVNYGYTF,.,TRBV21-1,TRBJ1-2,.
TGCGCCAGCAGCTACGACAGGGCCAACTACGAGCAGTACTTC,CASSYDRANYEQYF,.,TRBV5-1,TRBJ2-7,TRBD1
TGTGCCAGCAGTTACTACCCCCCAGGGGAGGGAGAGACCCAGTACTTC,CASSYYPPGEGETQYF,.,TRBV6-6,TRBJ2-5,.
TGTGCCAGCAGCTTCCCTGGACTGCGTGGCTACACCTTC,CASSFPGLRGYTF,.,TRBV7-2,TRBJ1-2,.
TGTGCCACCAGCAGAGAAAACAGGGTTGAGACCCAGTACTTC,CATSRENRVETQYF,.,TRBV15,TRBJ2-5,.
TGTGCCAGCAGTCGGGACAGGGCCAACTATGGCTACACCTTC,CASSRDRANYGYTF,.,TRBV11-2,TRBJ1-2,TRBD1
TGTGCCAGCAGTTTATCATCCCTGAATGACTTCTATGGCTACACCTTC,CASSLSSLNDFYGYTF,.,TRBV27,TRBJ1-2,.
TGTGCCAGCAGGGGACAGCTTTACGAGCAGTACTTC,CASRGQLYEQYF,.,TRBV6-5,TRBJ2-7,TRBD1
TGCAGTGCCGCGAAGTCCTACGAGCAGTACTTC,CSAAKSYEQYF,.,TRBV20-1,TRBJ2-7,.
TGTGCCAGCAGTTACTCCGGGGGGGAGACCCAGTACTTC,CASSYSGGETQYF,.,TRBV6-5,TRBJ2-5,TRBD2
TGTGCCAGTAGCCTAGGGGGACAGATTAACACCGGGGAGCTGTTTTTT,CASSLGGQINTGELFF,.,TRBV19,TRBJ2-2,TRBD1
TGTGCCAGCGTCAGCGGGACGGAGTGGGATTCACCCCTCCACTTT,CASVSGTEWDSPLHF,.,TRBV6-4,TRBJ1-6,.
TGTGCCAGCAGTTTAGCGGGGGGGTATAATACGCAGTATTTT,CASSLAGGYNTQYF,.,TRBV27,TRBJ2-3,TRBD2
TGTGCCAGCAGCTTGGGACTAGCGGGAGAAGTTTGGGACTTC,CASSLGLAGEVWDF,.,TRBV7-9,TRBJ2-7,TRBD2
TGTGCCAGCAGCACGACCGGGACTAGTGACATTTCTGAGCAGTTCTTC,CASSTTGTSDISEQFF,.,TRBV7-2,TRBJ2-1,TRBD2
TGTGCCATCCAAAGTGGCCATGAGCAGTTCTTC,CAIQSGHEQFF,.,TRBV7-2,TRBJ2-1,.
TGTGCCAGTAGTATAGATGGGACTAGAGCCTACGAGCAGTACTTC,CASSIDGTRAYEQYF,.,TRBV19,TRBJ2-7,TRBD2
TGTGCCTGGAGTGTCGAGGGCAGCGCCATGGACACCATATATTTT,CAWSVEGSAMDTIYF,.,TRBV30,TRBJ1-3,.
TGTGCCAGCCTCCCTGGCGGATACACCGGGGAGCTGTTTTTT,CASLPGGYTGELFF,.,TRBV28,TRBJ2-2,.
TGTGCCAGCAGCGTTGGGGGAAGCGGGAGGTATGAGCAGTTCTTC,CASSVGGSGRYEQFF,.,TRBV9,TRBJ2-1,TRBD2
TGTGCTCCCTCGGGGGGGGAGGCCAAAAACATTCAGTACTTC,CAPSGGEAKNIQYF,.,TRBV15,TRBJ2-4,TRBD2
TGTGCCAGCAGTTACTCGAAAATCGTACAGACCTACGAGCAGTACTTC,CASSYSKIVQTYEQYF,many,TRBV6-6,TRBJ2-7,.
TGTGCCAGCAGTTTCCCCGGGACAGCGGTGGGAGAGACCCAGTACTTC,CASSFPGTAVGETQYF,.,TRBV6-5,TRBJ2-5,TRBD1
TGTGCCAGCAGCCTCCCCAGACAAAGGGAGGCCTACAATGAGCAGTTCTTC,CASSLPRQREAYNEQFF,.,TRBV27,TRBJ2-1,.
TGTGCCAGCAGCTTAGGTATAAGCGGGGGGGACAATGAGCAGTTCTTC,CASSLGISGGDNEQFF,.,TRBV11-2,TRBJ2-1,TRBD2
TGTGCCAGCAGCGTTACCGGGACTAGCTACGGGTCCTACAATGAGCAGTTCTTC,CASSVTGTSYGSYNEQFF,once,TRBV9,TRBJ2-1,TRBD2
TGTGCCAGTAGTCTACGACAGGGGAGGGGTCTTCAGCCCCAGCATTTT,CASSLRQGRGLQPQHF,few,TRBV19,TRBJ1-5,TRBD1
TGCGCCAGCAGCCCCGGCGGAGGCGGAACTGAAGCTTTCTTT,CASSPGGGGTEAFF,few,TRBV5-1,TRBJ1-1,.
TGTGCCAGCAGCCAAGTTATGGGCAACCTCGGGGAGCTGTTTTTT,CASSQVMGNLGELFF,few,TRBV4-2,TRBJ2-2,.